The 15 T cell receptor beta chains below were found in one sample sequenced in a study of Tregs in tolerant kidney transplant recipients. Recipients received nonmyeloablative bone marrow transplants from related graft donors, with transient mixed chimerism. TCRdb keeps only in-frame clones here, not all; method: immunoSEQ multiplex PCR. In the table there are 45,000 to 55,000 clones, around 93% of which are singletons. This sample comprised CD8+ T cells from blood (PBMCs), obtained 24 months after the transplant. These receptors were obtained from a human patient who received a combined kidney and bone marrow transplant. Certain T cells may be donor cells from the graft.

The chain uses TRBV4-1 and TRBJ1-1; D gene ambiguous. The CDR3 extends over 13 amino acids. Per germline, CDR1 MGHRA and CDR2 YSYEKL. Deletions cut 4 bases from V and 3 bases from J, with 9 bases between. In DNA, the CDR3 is TGCGCCAGCAGCCCGCACCGGGACACTGAAGCTTTCTTT. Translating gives CASSPHRDTEAFF.

The CDR3 loop is CASSRLAKSYNEQFF. The CDR3, as DNA: TGTGCCAGCAGTCGATTAGCGAAAAGTTACAATGAGCAGTTCTTC. The chain uses TRBV11-2 and TRBJ2-1; D might be TRBD2 (5 bases). Trimming pared 6 bases from V and 4 bases from J, leaving 16 bases between. The CDR3 covers 15 residues. The germline CDR1 and CDR2 sequences are SGHAT and FQNNGV.

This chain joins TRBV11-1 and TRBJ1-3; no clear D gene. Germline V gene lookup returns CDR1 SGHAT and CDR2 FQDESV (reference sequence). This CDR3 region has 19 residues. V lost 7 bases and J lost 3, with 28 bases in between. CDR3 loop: CASTSPIRESYSGGNTIYF. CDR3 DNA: TGTGCCAGCACTTCCCCAATTCGAGAGAGTTACTCGGGTGGAAACACCATATATTTT.

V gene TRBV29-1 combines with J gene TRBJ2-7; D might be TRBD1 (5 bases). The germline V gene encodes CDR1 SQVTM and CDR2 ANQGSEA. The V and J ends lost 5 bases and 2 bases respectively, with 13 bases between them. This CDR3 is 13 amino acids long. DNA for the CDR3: TGCAGCGTTTGGAAACAGGACGCCTACGAGCAGTACTTC. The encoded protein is CSVWKQDAYEQYF.

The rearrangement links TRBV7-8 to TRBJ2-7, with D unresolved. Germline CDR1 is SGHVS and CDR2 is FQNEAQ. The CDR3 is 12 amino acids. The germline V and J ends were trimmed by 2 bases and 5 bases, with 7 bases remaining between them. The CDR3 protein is CASSLYRDEQYF. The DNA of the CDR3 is TGTGCCAGCAGCTTATACCGGGACGAGCAGTACTTC.

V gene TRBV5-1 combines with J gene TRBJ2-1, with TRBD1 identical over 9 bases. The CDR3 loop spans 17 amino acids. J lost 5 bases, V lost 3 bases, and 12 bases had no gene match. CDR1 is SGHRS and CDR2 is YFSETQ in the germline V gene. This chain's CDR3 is CASSWLTGGAPHNEQFF. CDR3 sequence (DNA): TGCGCCAGCAGCTGGCTCACAGGGGGCGCTCCCCACAATGAGCAGTTCTTC.

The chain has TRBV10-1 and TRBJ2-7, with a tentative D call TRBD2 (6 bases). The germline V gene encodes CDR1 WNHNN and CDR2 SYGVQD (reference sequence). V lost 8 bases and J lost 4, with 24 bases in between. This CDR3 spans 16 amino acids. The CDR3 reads CASPQQTVGGGYEQYF. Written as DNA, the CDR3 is TGCGCCAGCCCCCAACAGACAGTGGGAGGTGGGTACGAGCAGTACTTC.

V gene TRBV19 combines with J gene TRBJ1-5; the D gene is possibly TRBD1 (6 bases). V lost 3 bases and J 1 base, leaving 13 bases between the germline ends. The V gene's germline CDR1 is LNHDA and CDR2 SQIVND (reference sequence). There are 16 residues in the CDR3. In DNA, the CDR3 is TGTGCCAGTAGTATTTCAGGGGCGCGGAGCAATCAGCCCCAGCATTTT. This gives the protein CASSISGARSNQPQHF.

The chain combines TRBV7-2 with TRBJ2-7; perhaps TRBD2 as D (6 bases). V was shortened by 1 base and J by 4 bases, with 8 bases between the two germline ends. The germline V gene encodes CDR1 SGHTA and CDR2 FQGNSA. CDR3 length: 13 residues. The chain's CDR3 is CASSLEGTYEQYF. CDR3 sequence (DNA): TGTGCCAGCAGCTTAGAGGGGACTTACGAGCAGTACTTC.

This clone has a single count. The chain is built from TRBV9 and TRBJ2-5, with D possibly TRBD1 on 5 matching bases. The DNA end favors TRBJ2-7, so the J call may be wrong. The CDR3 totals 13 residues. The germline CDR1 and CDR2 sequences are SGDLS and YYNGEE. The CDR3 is CASSVEGAYEQYF. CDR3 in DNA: TGTGCCAGCAGCGTAGAAGGGGCCTACGAGCAGTACTTC.

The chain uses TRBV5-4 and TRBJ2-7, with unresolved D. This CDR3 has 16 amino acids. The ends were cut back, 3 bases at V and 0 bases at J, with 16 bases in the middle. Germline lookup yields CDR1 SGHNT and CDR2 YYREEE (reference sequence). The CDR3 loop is CASSSFTPPSSYEQYF. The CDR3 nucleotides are TGTGCCAGCAGCTCCTTCACGCCCCCCAGCTCCTACGAGCAGTACTTC.

The CDR3 bases are TGTGCCAGCAGCCCGCGGCTAGCGGGAGGGCCCTACAATGAGCAGTTCTTC. It codes for CASSPRLAGGPYNEQFF. The V call is TRBV27, the J call TRBJ2-1, with 12 bases lining up with TRBD2. CDR3 length: 17 amino acids. Germline values: CDR1 MNHEY, CDR2 SMNVEV (reference sequence). Trimming cost V 6 bases and J 2 bases; bases outside gene matches: 8.

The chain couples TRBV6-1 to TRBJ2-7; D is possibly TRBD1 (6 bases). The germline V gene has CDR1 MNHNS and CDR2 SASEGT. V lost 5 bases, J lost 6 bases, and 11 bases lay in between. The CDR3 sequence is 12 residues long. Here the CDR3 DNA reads TGTGCCAGCAGTCAGGACAGCGGCGAGCAGTACTTC. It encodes CASSQDSGEQYF.

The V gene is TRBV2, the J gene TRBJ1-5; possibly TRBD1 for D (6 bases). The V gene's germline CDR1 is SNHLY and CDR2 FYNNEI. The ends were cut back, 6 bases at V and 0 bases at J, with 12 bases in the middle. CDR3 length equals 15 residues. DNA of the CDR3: TGTGCCAGCAGGACTGGACAGCTTAGCAATCAGCCCCAGCATTTT. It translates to CASRTGQLSNQPQHF.

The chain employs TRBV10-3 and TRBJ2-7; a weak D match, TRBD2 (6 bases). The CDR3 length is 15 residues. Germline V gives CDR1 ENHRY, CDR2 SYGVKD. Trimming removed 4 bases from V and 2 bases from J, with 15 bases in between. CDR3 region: CAISGGGLSTYEQYF. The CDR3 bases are TGTGCCATCAGTGGGGGTGGACTAAGCACCTACGAGCAGTACTTC.